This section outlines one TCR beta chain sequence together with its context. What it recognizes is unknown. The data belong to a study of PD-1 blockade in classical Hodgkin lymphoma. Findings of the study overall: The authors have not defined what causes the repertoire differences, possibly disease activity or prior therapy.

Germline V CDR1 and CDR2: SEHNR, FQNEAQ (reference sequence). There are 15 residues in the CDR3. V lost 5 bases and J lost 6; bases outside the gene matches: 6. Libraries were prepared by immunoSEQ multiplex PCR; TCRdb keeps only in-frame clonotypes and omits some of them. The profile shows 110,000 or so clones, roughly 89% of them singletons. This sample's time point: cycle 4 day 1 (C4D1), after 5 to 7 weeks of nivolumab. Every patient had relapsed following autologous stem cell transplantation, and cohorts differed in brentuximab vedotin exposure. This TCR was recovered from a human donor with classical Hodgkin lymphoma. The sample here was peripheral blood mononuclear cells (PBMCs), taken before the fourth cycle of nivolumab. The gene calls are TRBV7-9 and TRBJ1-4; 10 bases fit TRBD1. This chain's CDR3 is CASSERQGAHEKLFF. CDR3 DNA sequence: TGTGCCAGCAGCGAAAGACAGGGGGCCCATGAAAAACTGTTTTTT. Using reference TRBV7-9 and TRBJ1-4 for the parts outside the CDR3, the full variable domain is DTGVSQNPRHKITKRGQNVTFRCDPISEHNRLYWYRQTLGQGPEFLTYFQNEAQLEKSRLLSDRFSAERPKGSFSTLEIQRTEQGDSAMYLCASSERQGAHEKLFFGSGTQLSVL.